Many counts were recorded for the clone carrying this T cell receptor beta chain. This sample is drawn from a study of early T cells in non-severe SARS-CoV-2 infection. Turning to the study itself: Sequencing targeted bulk RNA from unsorted whole blood, leaving chains unpaired.

Individual cDNA molecules each received unique molecular identifiers attached to them. One entry per CDR3 protein, called by TCRdb with MiXCR from the 5' RACE reads. The table records about 63,000 distinct CDR3 sequences, 10% to 15% of them present only once. Input material: whole blood. The receptor comes from an adult who was a healthcare worker with PCR-confirmed SARS-CoV-2 infection or an uninfected control (not recorded which).

This CDR3 reads CASSQAGGLSYEQYF. CDR3 nucleotide sequence: TGTGCCAGCAGTCAAGCAGGGGGACTCTCCTACGAGCAGTACTTC. This sequence joins TRBV6-6 and TRBJ2-7, with D possibly TRBD1 on 7 matching bases. The CDR3 is made up of 15 amino acids. The V end was cut by 5 bases, the J end by 0 bases, with 14 bases between. Germline CDR1 reads MNHNY; CDR2 reads SVGAGI (reference sequence).